The clone carrying this T cell receptor (beta chain) was picked up a small number of times. Its antigen is currently unknown. The sample is drawn from a study of coeliac disease. Notes on the study in general: According to the authors, this method cannot detect gliadin-specific T cells in an unbiased way. Control samples showed higher TRB and TRG clonality than intraepithelial and lamina propria samples in active celiac disease. Only 1 of 6 controls, but 9 of 18 coeliac samples, showed published gliadin-specific TRB sequences. Few TRB amino acid sequences were shared between samples; most were unique.

The V end was cut by 8 bases, the J end by 0 bases, with 4 bases between. This CDR3 spans 12 amino acids. Germline-derived CDR1 and CDR2 are SGHTA and FQGTGA. TCRdb's table, derived via immunoSEQ multiplex PCR, lists solely in-frame clones and lacks some. In the table there are about 4,700 clones, 60% to 65% of which are singletons. This clonotype was obtained from a woman in her 70s with celiac disease. The sequenced sample consisted of lamina propria lymphocytes from the gut. This chain connects TRBV7-3 to TRBJ2-2; no clear D. This chain's CDR3 is CASGANTGELFF. CDR3 coding DNA: TGTGCCAGCGGAGCGAACACCGGGGAGCTGTTTTTT.